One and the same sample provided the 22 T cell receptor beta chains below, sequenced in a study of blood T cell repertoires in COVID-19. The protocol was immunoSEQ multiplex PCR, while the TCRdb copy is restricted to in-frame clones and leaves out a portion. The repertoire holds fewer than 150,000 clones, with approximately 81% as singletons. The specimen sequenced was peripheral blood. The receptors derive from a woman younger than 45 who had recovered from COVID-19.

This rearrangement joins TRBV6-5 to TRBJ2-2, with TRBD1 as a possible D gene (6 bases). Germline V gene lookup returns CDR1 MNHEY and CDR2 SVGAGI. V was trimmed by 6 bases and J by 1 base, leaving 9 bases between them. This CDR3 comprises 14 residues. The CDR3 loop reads CASSATGNTGELFF. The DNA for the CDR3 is TGTGCCAGCAGCGCGACAGGGAACACCGGGGAGCTGTTTTTT.

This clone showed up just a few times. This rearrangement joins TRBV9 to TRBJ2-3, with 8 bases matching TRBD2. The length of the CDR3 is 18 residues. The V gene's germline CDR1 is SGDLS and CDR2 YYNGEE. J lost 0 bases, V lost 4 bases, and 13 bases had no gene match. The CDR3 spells CASSPHPLSGRSTDTQYF. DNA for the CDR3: TGTGCCAGCAGCCCCCACCCGCTGAGCGGGAGAAGCACAGATACGCAGTATTTT.

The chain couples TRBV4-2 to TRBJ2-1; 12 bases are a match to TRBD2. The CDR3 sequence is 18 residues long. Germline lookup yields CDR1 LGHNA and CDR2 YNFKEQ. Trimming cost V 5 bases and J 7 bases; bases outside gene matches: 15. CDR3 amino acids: CASSRRQGLAGSSNEQFF. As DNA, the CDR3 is TGTGCCAGCAGCAGGAGACAAGGACTAGCGGGATCATCAAATGAGCAGTTCTTC.

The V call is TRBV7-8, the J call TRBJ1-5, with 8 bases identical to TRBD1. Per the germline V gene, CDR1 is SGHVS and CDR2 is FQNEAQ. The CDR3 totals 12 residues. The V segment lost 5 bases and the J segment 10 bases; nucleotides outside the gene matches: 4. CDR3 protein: CASSQTGDPQHF. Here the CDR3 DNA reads TGTGCCAGCAGCCAGACAGGGGATCCCCAGCATTTT.

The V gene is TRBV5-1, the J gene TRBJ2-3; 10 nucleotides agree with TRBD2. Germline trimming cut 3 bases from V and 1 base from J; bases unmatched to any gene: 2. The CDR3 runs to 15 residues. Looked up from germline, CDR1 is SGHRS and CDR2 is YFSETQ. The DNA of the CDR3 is TGCGCCAGCAGCTCGGGGACTAGCGGCACAGATACGCAGTATTTT. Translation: CASSSGTSGTDTQYF. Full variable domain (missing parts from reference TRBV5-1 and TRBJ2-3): KAGVTQTPRYLIKTRGQQVTLSCSPISGHRSVSWYQQTPGQGLQFLFEYFSETQRNKGNFPGRFSGRQFSNSRSEMNVSTLELGDSALYLCASSSGTSGTDTQYFGPGTRLTVL.

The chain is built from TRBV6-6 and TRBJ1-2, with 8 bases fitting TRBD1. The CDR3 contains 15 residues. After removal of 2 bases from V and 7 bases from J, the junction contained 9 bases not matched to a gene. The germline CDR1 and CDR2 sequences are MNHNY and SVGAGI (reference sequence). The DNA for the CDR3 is TGTGCCAGCAGTTACCGACAGGGGACTCTCGGTGGCTACACCTTC. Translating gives CASSYRQGTLGGYTF.

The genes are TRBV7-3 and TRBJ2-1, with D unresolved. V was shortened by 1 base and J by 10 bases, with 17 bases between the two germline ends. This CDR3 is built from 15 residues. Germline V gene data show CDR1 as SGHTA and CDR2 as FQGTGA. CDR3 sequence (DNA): TGTGCCAGCAGCTTAAGTCCGGCCCCTTACGGGGAGCAGTTCTTC. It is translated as CASSLSPAPYGEQFF.

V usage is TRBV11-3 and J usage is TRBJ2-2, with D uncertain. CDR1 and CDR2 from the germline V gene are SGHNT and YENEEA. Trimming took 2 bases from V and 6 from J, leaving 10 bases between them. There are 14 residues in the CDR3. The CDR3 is CASSLRVRPGELFF. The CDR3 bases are TGTGCCAGCAGCTTACGGGTTAGGCCCGGGGAGCTGTTTTTT.

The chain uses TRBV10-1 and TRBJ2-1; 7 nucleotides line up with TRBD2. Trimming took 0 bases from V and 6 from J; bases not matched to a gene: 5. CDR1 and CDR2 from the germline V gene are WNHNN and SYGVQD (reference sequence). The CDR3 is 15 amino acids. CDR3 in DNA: TGCGCCAGCAGTGAGTCTACTAGCGTCTCCAATGAGCAGTTCTTC. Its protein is CASSESTSVSNEQFF.

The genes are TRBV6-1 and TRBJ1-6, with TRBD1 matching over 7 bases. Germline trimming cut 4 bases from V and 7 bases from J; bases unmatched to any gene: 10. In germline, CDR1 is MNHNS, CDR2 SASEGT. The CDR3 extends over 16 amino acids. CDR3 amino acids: CASSVLRQGGNSPLHF. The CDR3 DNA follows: TGTGCCAGCAGTGTTCTACGCCAGGGGGGAAATTCACCCCTCCACTTT.

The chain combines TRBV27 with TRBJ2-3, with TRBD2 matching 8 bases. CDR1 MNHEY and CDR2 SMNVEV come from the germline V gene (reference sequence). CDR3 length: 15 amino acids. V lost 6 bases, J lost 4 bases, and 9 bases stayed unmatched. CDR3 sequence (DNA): TGTGCCAGCAGCCGTCGGGGACTAGTTGCAGATACGCAGTATTTT. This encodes CASSRRGLVADTQYF.

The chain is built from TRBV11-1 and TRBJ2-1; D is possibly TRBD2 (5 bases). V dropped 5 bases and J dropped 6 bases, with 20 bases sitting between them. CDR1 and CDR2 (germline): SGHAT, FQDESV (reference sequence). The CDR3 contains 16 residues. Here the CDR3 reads CASSPRTPRSVNEQFF. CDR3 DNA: TGTGCCAGCAGCCCCCGGACTCCTCGTTCCGTCAATGAGCAGTTCTTC.

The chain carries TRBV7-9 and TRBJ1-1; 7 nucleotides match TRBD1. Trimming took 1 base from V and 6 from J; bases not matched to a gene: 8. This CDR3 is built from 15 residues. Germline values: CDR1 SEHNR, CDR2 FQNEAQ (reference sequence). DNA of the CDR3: TGTGCCAGCAGCTTAGGGGGGACAGCATTAGCTGAAGCTTTCTTT. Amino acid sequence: CASSLGGTALAEAFF.

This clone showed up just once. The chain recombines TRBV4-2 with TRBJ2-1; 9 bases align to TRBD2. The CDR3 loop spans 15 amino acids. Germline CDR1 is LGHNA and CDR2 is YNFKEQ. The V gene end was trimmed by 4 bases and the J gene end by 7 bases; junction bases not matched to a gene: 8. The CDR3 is CASSLKAAGGNEQFF. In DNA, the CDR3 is TGTGCCAGCAGCCTTAAGGCGGCGGGGGGGAATGAGCAGTTCTTC.

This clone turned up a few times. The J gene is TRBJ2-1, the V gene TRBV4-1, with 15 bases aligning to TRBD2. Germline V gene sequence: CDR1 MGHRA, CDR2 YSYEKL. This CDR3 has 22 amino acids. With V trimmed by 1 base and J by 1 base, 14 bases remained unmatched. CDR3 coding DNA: TGCGCCAGCAGCCAAGTATTTCTTCCGGGACTAGCGGGAGGAGGGTCCTACAATGAGCAGTTCTTC. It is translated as CASSQVFLPGLAGGGSYNEQFF.

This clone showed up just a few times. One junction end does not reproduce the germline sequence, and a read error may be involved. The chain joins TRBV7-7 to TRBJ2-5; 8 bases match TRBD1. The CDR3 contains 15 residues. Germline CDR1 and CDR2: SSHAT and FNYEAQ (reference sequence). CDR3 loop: CASSPAGTGGETQYF. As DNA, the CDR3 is TGTGCTAGCAGCCCAGCCGGGACAGGAGGCGAGACCCAGTACTTC.

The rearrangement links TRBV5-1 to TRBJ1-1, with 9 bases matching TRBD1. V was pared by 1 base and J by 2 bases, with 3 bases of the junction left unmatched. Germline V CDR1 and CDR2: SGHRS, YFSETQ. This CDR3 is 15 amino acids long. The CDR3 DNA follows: TGCGCCAGCAGCTTGTTGGGACAGGGAAACACTGAAGCTTTCTTT. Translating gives CASSLLGQGNTEAFF.

Here the CDR3 reads CASTPSPRGGRPTGELFF. CDR3 nucleotide sequence: TGTGCCAGTACCCCCTCGCCCAGGGGCGGGAGGCCCACCGGGGAGCTGTTTTTT. This chain uses TRBV19 with TRBJ2-2; TRBD2 matches at 8 bases. Germline CDR1 and CDR2: LNHDA and SQIVND (reference sequence). The CDR3 has 18 amino acids. J was trimmed by 4 bases and V by 7 bases; bases with no gene match: 17.

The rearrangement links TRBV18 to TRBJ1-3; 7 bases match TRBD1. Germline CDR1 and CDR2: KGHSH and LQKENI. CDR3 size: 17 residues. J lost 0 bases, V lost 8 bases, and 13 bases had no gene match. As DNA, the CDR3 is TGTGCCAGCCACTCTTCTCGACAGGGCGCCTCTGGAAACACCATATATTTT. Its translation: CASHSSRQGASGNTIYF.

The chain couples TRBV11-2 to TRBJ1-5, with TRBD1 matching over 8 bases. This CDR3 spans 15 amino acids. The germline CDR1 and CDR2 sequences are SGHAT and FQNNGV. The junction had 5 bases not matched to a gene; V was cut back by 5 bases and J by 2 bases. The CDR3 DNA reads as TGTGCCAGCAGCCCAGAGGGACAGGGCAATCAGCCCCAGCATTTT. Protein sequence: CASSPEGQGNQPQHF.

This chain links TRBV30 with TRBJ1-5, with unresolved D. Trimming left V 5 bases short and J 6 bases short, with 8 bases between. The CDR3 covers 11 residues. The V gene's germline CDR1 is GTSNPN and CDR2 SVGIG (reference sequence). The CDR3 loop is CAWGLSQPQHF. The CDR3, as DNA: TGTGCCTGGGGGCTCAGTCAGCCCCAGCATTTT.

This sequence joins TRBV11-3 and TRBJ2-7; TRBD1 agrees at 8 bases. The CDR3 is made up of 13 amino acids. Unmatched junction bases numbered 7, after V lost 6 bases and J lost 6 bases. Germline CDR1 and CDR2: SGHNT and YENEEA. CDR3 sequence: CASSTGQGIEQYF. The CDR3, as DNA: TGTGCCAGCAGTACCGGACAGGGAATCGAGCAGTACTTC.